There are a few counts of the clone carrying this T cell receptor (beta chain). What it binds is not known. This entry comes from a study of blood T cells in healthy people across ages. Study-wide points: Both higher diversity and more naive CD4+ cells marked long-lived donors when set against aged donors.

It was with a sample-barcoded 5' primer and a J-beta primer mix that a second PCR of roughly 6 to 12 cycles was run. MiXCR, applied by TCRdb to the 5' RACE reads, yields one record per CDR3 protein. The sample holds roughly 1.9 million distinct CDR3 sequences, approximately 40% seen once. The specimen was blood. The clonotype was recovered from a human donor in good health.

DNA for the CDR3: TGCGCCAGCAGCTTGTCAAGCGGGGGGCGGTCTTATGAGCAGTTCTTC. Amino acid sequence: CASSLSSGGRSYEQFF. The chain uses TRBV5-1 and TRBJ2-1; 9 positions agree with TRBD2. V shed 1 base, J shed 8 bases, and the junction held 10 bases outside the gene matches. The length of the CDR3 is 16 residues. The germline gives CDR1 SGHRS, CDR2 YFSETQ.